This T cell receptor (beta chain) was sequenced in a study of T cells in Graves' hyperthyroidism and ophthalmopathy. Study-wide context: Peripheral blood was taken when the disease was first diagnosed, before any treatment began.

Germline V lookup: CDR1 KGHDR, CDR2 SFDVKD. CDR3 size: 15 residues. V shed 3 bases, J shed 1 base, and the junction held 5 bases outside the gene matches. The investigators amplified TCR beta CDR3 regions from RNA transcripts. Researchers ran a first-round RT-PCR on the TCR CDR3 using the HTBI primer set. TCRdb independently ran MiXCR on the multiplex PCR reads; one entry per CDR3 protein. This sample has about 360,000 distinct CDR3 sequences, with roughly 13% found just once. This clonotype was observed many times. Sequencing was carried out using blood. The V and J genes are TRBV24-1 and TRBJ2-7; 7 nucleotides line up with TRBD2. This sequence originates from a man younger than 40 with Graves' hyperthyroidism that later progressed to Graves' ophthalmopathy. The chain's CDR3 is CATSDASGISYEQYF. DNA of the CDR3: TGTGCCACCAGTGATGCCAGCGGGATTTCCTACGAGCAGTACTTC.